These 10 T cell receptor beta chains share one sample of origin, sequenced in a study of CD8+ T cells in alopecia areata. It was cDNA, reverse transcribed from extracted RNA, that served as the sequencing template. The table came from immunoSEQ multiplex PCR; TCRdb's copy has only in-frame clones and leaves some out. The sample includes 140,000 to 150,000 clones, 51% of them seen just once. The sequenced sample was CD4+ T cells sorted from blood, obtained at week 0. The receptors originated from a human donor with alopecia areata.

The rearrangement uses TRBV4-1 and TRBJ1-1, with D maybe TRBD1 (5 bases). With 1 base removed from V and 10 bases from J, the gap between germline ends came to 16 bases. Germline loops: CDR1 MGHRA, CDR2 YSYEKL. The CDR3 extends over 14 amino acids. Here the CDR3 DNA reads TGCGCCAGCAGCCAAGGGGAGTGGCAGGGTCGAGCTTTCTTT. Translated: CASSQGEWQGRAFF.

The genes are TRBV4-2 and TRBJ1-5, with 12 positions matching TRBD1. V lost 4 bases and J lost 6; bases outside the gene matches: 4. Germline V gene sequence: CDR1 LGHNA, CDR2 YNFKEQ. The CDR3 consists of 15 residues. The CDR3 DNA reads TGTGCCAGCAGCCCGGGACAGGGGGCGAGTCAGCCCCAGCATTTT. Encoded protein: CASSPGQGASQPQHF.

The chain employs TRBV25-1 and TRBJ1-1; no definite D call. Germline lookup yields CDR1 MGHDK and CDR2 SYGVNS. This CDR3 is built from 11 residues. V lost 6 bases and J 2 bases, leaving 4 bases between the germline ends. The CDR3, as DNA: TGTGCCAGCAGGGGAAACACTGAAGCTTTCTTT. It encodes CASRGNTEAFF.

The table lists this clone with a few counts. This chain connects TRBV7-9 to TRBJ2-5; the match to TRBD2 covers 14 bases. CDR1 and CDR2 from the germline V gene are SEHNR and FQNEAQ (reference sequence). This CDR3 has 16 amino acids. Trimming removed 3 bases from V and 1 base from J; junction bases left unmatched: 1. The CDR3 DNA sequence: TGTGCCAGCAGCTTCGGACTAGCGGGAGGCCAAGAGACCCAGTACTTC. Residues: CASSFGLAGGQETQYF.

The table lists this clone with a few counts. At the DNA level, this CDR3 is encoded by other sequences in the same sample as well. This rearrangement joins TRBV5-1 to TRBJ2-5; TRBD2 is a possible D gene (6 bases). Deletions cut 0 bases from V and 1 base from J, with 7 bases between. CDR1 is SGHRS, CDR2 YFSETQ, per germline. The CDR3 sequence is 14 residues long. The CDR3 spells CASSLVAAQETQYF. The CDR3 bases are TGCGCCAGCAGCTTGGTAGCGGCCCAAGAGACCCAGTACTTC.

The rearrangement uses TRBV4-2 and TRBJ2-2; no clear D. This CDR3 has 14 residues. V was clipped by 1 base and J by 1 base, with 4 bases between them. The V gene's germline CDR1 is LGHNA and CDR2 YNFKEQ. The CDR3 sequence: CASSQGRNTGELFF. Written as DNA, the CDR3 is TGTGCCAGCAGCCAAGGCCGGAACACCGGGGAGCTGTTTTTT.

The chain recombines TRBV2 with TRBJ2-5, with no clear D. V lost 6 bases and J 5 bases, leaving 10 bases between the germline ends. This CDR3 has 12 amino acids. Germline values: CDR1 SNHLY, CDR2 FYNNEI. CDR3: CASSAEAETQYF. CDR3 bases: TGTGCCAGCAGCGCCGAGGCGGAGACCCAGTACTTC. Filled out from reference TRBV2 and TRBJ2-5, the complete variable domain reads EPEVTQTPSHQVTQMGQEVILRCVPISNHLYFYWYRQILGQKVEFLVSFYNNEISEKSEIFDDQFSVERPDGSNFTLKIRSTKLEDSAMYFCASSAEAETQYFGPGTRLLVL.

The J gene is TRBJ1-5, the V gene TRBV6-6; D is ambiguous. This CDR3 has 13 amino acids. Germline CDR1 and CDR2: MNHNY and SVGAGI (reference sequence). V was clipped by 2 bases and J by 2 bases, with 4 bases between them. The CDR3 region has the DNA TGTGCCAGCAGTTACGCGGGCAATCAGCCCCAGCATTTT. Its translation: CASSYAGNQPQHF.

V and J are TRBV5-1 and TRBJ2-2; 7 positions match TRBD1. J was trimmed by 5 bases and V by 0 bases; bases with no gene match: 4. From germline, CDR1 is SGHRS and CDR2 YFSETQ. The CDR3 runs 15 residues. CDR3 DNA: TGCGCCAGCAGCTTGGGACAGGGCTTAACCGGGGAGCTGTTTTTT. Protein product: CASSLGQGLTGELFF.

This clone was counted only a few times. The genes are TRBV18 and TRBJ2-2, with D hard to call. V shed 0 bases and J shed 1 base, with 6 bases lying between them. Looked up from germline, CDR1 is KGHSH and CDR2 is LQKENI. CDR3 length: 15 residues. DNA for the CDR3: TGTGCCAGCTCACCACCGTTCATGAACACCGGGGAGCTGTTTTTT. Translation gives CASSPPFMNTGELFF.